These 30 T cell receptor beta chains came from one sample sequenced in a study of blood T cell repertoires in COVID-19 (dated by TCRdb to about 2020). Libraries were made using the immunoSEQ multiplex PCR assay. Here the immuneACCESS table is served through TCRdb, limited to in-frame sequences with V and J called. Missing clones are a known gap in these copies; in checked studies unresolved V genes cover under half, and the rest lacks a known reason. A total of 110,000 to 150,000 clones appear in this sample, more than 75% of them only once. Jointly, the top ten make up 4% to 4.5% of the sample. Sequencing used peripheral blood. All receptors derive from a man aged 55 to 69 with acute or convalescent COVID-19.

CDR3 coding DNA: TGTGCCAGCAGCTTGCAACTAGCGGGAGCCCCCTACGAGCAGTACTTC. Translation: CASSLQLAGAPYEQYF. The J gene is TRBJ2-7, the V gene TRBV7-9, with 11 bases fitting TRBD2. The CDR3 consists of 16 residues. The trim removed 3 bases at V and 2 bases at J, leaving 6 bases unmatched. From germline, CDR1 is SEHNR and CDR2 FQNEAQ (reference sequence).

This chain links TRBV5-4 with TRBJ2-1; TRBD2 is a possible D gene (6 bases). The germline gives CDR1 SGHNT, CDR2 YYREEE (reference sequence). The V end was cut by 5 bases, the J end by 0 bases, with 15 bases between. The CDR3 length is 16 residues. CDR3: CASRVGGASSYNEQFF. DNA of the CDR3: TGTGCCAGCAGAGTGGGCGGGGCTAGCTCCTACAATGAGCAGTTCTTC.

The J gene is TRBJ2-7, the V gene TRBV28; unclear D gene. Per the germline V gene, CDR1 is MDHEN and CDR2 is SYDVKM. Trimming left V 4 bases short and J 6 bases short, with 13 bases between. CDR3 length: 13 amino acids. CDR3 loop: CASSSIATGEQYF. The DNA of the CDR3 is TGTGCCAGCAGTTCCATAGCAACGGGCGAGCAGTACTTC. Complete variable domain (other parts from reference TRBV28 and TRBJ2-7): DVKVTQSSRYLVKRTGEKVFLECVQDMDHENMFWYRQDPGLGLRLIYFSYDVKMKEKGDIPEGYSVSREKKERFSLILESASTNQTSMYLCASSSIATGEQYFGPGTRLTVT.

This chain connects TRBV6-1 to TRBJ2-1; 7 bases line up with TRBD2. Germline V gene lookup returns CDR1 MNHNS and CDR2 SASEGT. The trim removed 1 base at V and 3 bases at J, leaving 6 bases unmatched. The CDR3 contains 16 residues. The CDR3 region has the DNA TGTGCCAGCAGTGAAGTCCTGACGGGAGGCTACAATGAGCAGTTCTTC. It specifies CASSEVLTGGYNEQFF.

Turning to this clone: Mismatch with germline at one junction end may stem from a read error. The chain has TRBV15 and TRBJ1-4; D gene ambiguous. The CDR3 runs 12 residues. CDR1 and CDR2 (germline): LNHNV, YYDKDF (reference sequence). The CDR3 is CATSRSKEKLFF. CDR3 coding DNA: TGTGCCACCAGCAGATCTAAAGAAAAACTGTTTTTT.

As for this clone: One junction end does not reproduce the germline sequence, and a read error may be involved. The chain links TRBV7-3 to TRBJ2-3; 11 bases map to TRBD1. This CDR3 spans 15 amino acids. Germline V gene data show CDR1 as SGHTA and CDR2 as FQGTGA. The CDR3 here is CASSVTGQGADTQYF. CDR3 in DNA: TGTGCCAGCAGCGTAACGGGACAGGGGGCAGATACGCAGTATTTT.

Concerning this clone: A much larger clone lies a single base off, so this may be a read error. The chain links TRBV7-2 to TRBJ2-7, with TRBD1 as a possible D gene (6 bases). With 4 bases removed from V and 2 bases from J, the gap between germline ends came to 9 bases. The CDR3 covers 13 residues. CDR1 and CDR2 from the germline V gene are SGHTA and FQGNSA. The CDR3 loop reads CASSSRDTYEQYF. As DNA, the CDR3 is TGTGCCAGCAGCTCCCGGGACACCTACGAGCAGTACTTC.

The chain is built from TRBV30 and TRBJ1-1, with 7 bases that match TRBD1. V shed 8 bases, J shed 0 bases, and the junction held 9 bases outside the gene matches. The CDR3 spans 14 residues. The V gene's germline CDR1 is GTSNPN and CDR2 SVGIG (reference sequence). The CDR3 DNA reads as TGTGCCCGGACTAGGGACAGCATGAACACTGAAGCTTTCTTT. Translation: CARTRDSMNTEAFF.

The chain links TRBV27 to TRBJ2-5, with TRBD1 matching 10 bases. Germline trimming cut 5 bases from V and 7 bases from J; bases unmatched to any gene: 7. The CDR3 has 14 residues. Germline V gene data show CDR1 as MNHEY and CDR2 as SMNVEV (reference sequence). CDR3 in DNA: TGTGCCAGCAGTCGGGAGGACAGGGGGGGGACCCAGTACTTC. This gives the protein CASSREDRGGTQYF.

This rearrangement joins TRBV27 to TRBJ2-7; a weak D match, TRBD2 (5 bases). Germline loops: CDR1 MNHEY, CDR2 SMNVEV (reference sequence). CDR3 length: 14 amino acids. The V gene lost 3 bases and the J gene lost 4 bases, with 13 bases spanning the gap. The CDR3 sequence: CASSLYIGEYEQYF. Here the CDR3 DNA reads TGTGCCAGCAGTTTGTACATTGGGGAGTACGAGCAGTACTTC.

This clone was counted only a few times. V is TRBV4-1 and J is TRBJ2-7; perhaps TRBD1 as D (6 bases). Germline V lookup: CDR1 MGHRA, CDR2 YSYEKL. The CDR3 totals 13 residues. V was clipped by 2 bases and J by 3 bases, with 8 bases between them. In DNA form, the CDR3 reads TGCGCCAGCAGCCAACGGACAGACTACGAGCAGTACTTC. Translation gives CASSQRTDYEQYF.

The chain is built from TRBV10-2 and TRBJ2-3; D is ambiguous. This CDR3 has 15 residues. Trimming took 3 bases from V and 1 from J, leaving 11 bases between them. CDR1 and CDR2 from the germline V gene are WSHSY and SAAADI. CDR3 nucleotide sequence: TGCGCCAGCAGTGATTTTGTTTTAGGCACAGATACGCAGTATTTT. This codes for CASSDFVLGTDTQYF.

V usage is TRBV6-6 and J usage is TRBJ2-7; a weak D match, TRBD1 (5 bases). The germline V and J ends were trimmed by 4 bases and 0 bases, with 10 bases remaining between them. The germline V gene has CDR1 MNHNY and CDR2 SVGAGI (reference sequence). There are 14 residues in the CDR3. The CDR3 DNA reads as TGTGCCAGCAGTTTCCGACAGAGCTCCTACGAGCAGTACTTC. It translates to CASSFRQSSYEQYF.

J is TRBJ2-2 and V is TRBV3-1 (or the pseudogene TRBV3-2); D possibly corresponds to TRBD2 (5 bases). The ends were cut back, 0 bases at V and 2 bases at J, with 10 bases in the middle. The germline CDR1 and CDR2 sequences are LGHDT and YNNKEL (reference sequence). The CDR3 extends over 16 amino acids. The CDR3 DNA reads as TGTGCCAGCAGCCAAGATAAGGCGGGTAACACCGGGGAGCTGTTTTTT. It translates to CASSQDKAGNTGELFF.

The V call is TRBV7-2, the J call TRBJ1-2; TRBD1 matches at 7 bases. V lost 5 bases, J lost 4 bases, and 7 bases stayed unmatched. The CDR3 totals 14 residues. Germline CDR1 reads SGHTA; CDR2 reads FQGNSA. CDR3 in DNA: TGTGCCAGCAGCCCGGGGACAGCCTTCTATGGCTACACCTTC. Amino acids: CASSPGTAFYGYTF. Full variable domain (rest looked up from reference TRBV7-2 and TRBJ1-2): GAGVSQSPSNKVTEKGKDVELRCDPISGHTALYWYRQSLGQGLEFLIYFQGNSAPDKSGLPSDRFSAERTGGSVSTLTIQRTQQEDSAVYLCASSPGTAFYGYTFGSGTRLTVV.

J is TRBJ1-6 and V is TRBV28; D is unresolved. Germline values: CDR1 MDHEN, CDR2 SYDVKM. The V end was cut by 5 bases, the J end by 7 bases, with 15 bases between. The CDR3 is 15 amino acids. The CDR3 sequence: CASSESWALNSPLHF. CDR3 nucleotides: TGTGCCAGCAGTGAATCTTGGGCTTTGAATTCACCCCTCCACTTT. Full variable domain (rest looked up from reference TRBV28 and TRBJ1-6): DVKVTQSSRYLVKRTGEKVFLECVQDMDHENMFWYRQDPGLGLRLIYFSYDVKMKEKGDIPEGYSVSREKKERFSLILESASTNQTSMYLCASSESWALNSPLHFGNGTRLTVT.

This clone was observed a handful of times. The DNA of the CDR3 is TGTGCCAGCAGCTTTACAGGGGACCACGAGCAGTACTTC. It yields the protein CASSFTGDHEQYF. This chain links TRBV11-2 with TRBJ2-7, with 7 nucleotides matching TRBD1. In germline, CDR1 is SGHAT, CDR2 FQNNGV. The ends lost 3 bases at V and 5 bases at J; junction bases unmatched: 4. This CDR3 comprises 13 residues. The full variable domain, completed using reference TRBV11-2 and TRBJ2-7, is EAGVAQSPRYKIIEKRQSVAFWCNPISGHATLYWYQQILGQGPKLLIQFQNNGVVDDSQLPKDRFSAERLKGVDSTLKIQPAKLEDSAVYLCASSFTGDHEQYFGPGTRLTVT.

The chain uses TRBV9 and TRBJ2-7, with 8 positions matching TRBD1. V shed 4 bases and J 7 bases; nucleotides not matched to a gene: 7. Germline-derived CDR1 and CDR2 are SGDLS and YYNGEE. The CDR3 has 13 residues. The CDR3 nucleotides are TGTGCCAGCAGCCGCGAACAGGGGGATGAGCAGTACTTC. Translating it yields CASSREQGDEQYF.

This clone has ten or more counts. The V gene is TRBV3-1 (or the pseudogene TRBV3-2), the J gene TRBJ2-7; 7 positions agree with TRBD2. The CDR3 has 16 residues. The germline V gene encodes CDR1 LGHDT and CDR2 YNNKEL (reference sequence). V was pared by 4 bases and J by 2 bases, with 11 bases of the junction left unmatched. The DNA of the CDR3 is TGTGCCAGCAGCCCCCACGCCTGGGGGGGGACCTACGAGCAGTACTTC. This gives the protein CASSPHAWGGTYEQYF.

This clone was observed once. V usage is TRBV18 and J usage is TRBJ2-5; a possible D gene is TRBD1 (6 bases). The germline V gene encodes CDR1 KGHSH and CDR2 LQKENI. There are 16 residues in the CDR3. V lost 2 bases and J lost 4, with 17 bases in between. The CDR3 DNA sequence: TGTGCCAGCTCACCAAACACCCAGGGGTGGGGAGAGACCCAGTACTTC. It specifies CASSPNTQGWGETQYF.

The chain uses TRBV25-1 and TRBJ1-1; 12 positions match TRBD1. Germline V gene sequence: CDR1 MGHDK, CDR2 SYGVNS. CDR3 length: 15 residues. Unmatched junction bases numbered 3, after V lost 7 bases and J lost 0 bases. This CDR3 reads CASIRDRGLNTEAFF. The CDR3 DNA sequence: TGTGCCAGCATCCGGGACAGGGGGCTGAACACTGAAGCTTTCTTT. The complete variable domain, with remaining parts taken from reference TRBV25-1 and TRBJ1-1, reads EADIYQTPRYLVIGTGKKITLECSQTMGHDKMYWYQQDPGMELHLIHYSYGVNSTEKGDLSSESTVSRIRTEHFPLTLESARPSHTSQYLCASIRDRGLNTEAFFGQGTRLTVV.

This chain joins TRBV12-3 or TRBV12-4 and TRBJ1-1; D is unclear. CDR3 length: 13 amino acids. Between the trimmed V and J ends, which lost 1 base and 2 bases, there was a span of 5 bases. The CDR3 reads CASSLDINTEAFF. The CDR3 nucleotides read TGTGCCAGCAGTTTAGACATAAACACTGAAGCTTTCTTT.

The CDR3 nucleotides read TGTGCCTGGAGTGTGGCTAGCGGGAGGGTTCGGGAGCAGTTCTTC. Amino acids: CAWSVASGRVREQFF. This chain connects TRBV30 to TRBJ2-1; 12 bases are a match to TRBD2. Per germline, CDR1 GTSNPN and CDR2 SVGIG (reference sequence). J was trimmed by 10 bases and V by 0 bases; bases with no gene match: 7. This CDR3 is built from 15 residues. Complete variable domain (other parts from reference TRBV30 and TRBJ2-1): SQTIHQWPATLVQPVGSPLSLECTVEGTSNPNLYWYRQAAGRGLQLLFYSVGIGQISSEVPQNLSASRPQDRQFILSSKKLLLSDSGFYLCAWSVASGRVREQFFGPGTRLTVL.

The CDR3 bases are TGTGCCAGCAGTTTCCCGGGGGGGAAGACCCAGTACTTC. Amino acids: CASSFPGGKTQYF. The chain links TRBV27 to TRBJ2-5, with 8 bases that match TRBD2. The J segment lost 6 bases and the V segment lost 3 bases, leaving 3 bases of the junction unmatched. The CDR3 runs 13 residues. CDR1 is MNHEY and CDR2 is SMNVEV in the germline V gene (reference sequence).

V usage is TRBV7-9 and J usage is TRBJ1-6; TRBD1 agrees at 9 bases. Trimming removed 5 bases from V and 5 bases from J; junction bases left unmatched: 10. Germline lookup yields CDR1 SEHNR and CDR2 FQNEAQ (reference sequence). The CDR3 is 17 amino acids. The DNA of the CDR3 is TGTGCCAGCAGCACCGGACAGGGGCGAATGAATAATTCACCCCTCCACTTT. It specifies CASSTGQGRMNNSPLHF.

The CDR3 here is CASSEGLAGVQETQYF. DNA of the CDR3: TGCGCCAGCAGCGAAGGGCTAGCGGGAGTACAAGAGACCCAGTACTTC. The chain is built from TRBV4-1 and TRBJ2-5, with 10 nucleotides matching TRBD2. CDR3 size: 16 residues. The ends lost 5 bases at V and 2 bases at J; junction bases unmatched: 8. The germline gives CDR1 MGHRA, CDR2 YSYEKL.

This rearrangement joins TRBV7-9 to TRBJ2-3; 10 nucleotides agree with TRBD2. The junction had 5 bases not matched to a gene; V was cut back by 5 bases and J by 6 bases. The CDR3 has 14 residues. CDR1 is SEHNR, CDR2 FQNEAQ, per germline (reference sequence). The CDR3: CASSQLGLADTQYF. The CDR3 coding sequence is TGTGCCAGCAGCCAATTGGGACTAGCGGATACGCAGTATTTT.

The gene calls are TRBV9 and TRBJ2-3; TRBD2 matches 8 bases. V was clipped by 0 bases and J by 4 bases; unmatched bases: 7. The CDR3 runs 16 residues. In germline, CDR1 is SGDLS, CDR2 YYNGEE. In DNA form, the CDR3 reads TGTGCCAGCAGCGTAGGGATGGCGGGAGGAGCAGATACGCAGTATTTT. Its translation: CASSVGMAGGADTQYF.

V gene TRBV30 combines with J gene TRBJ2-1, with D maybe TRBD2 (6 bases). This CDR3 has 16 residues. Germline loops: CDR1 GTSNPN, CDR2 SVGIG (reference sequence). Between the trimmed V and J ends, which lost 3 bases and 6 bases, there was a span of 21 bases. The DNA for the CDR3 is TGTGCCTGGAGCGCCATAGGCGGGATCGGGGGCAATGAGCAGTTCTTC. The encoded protein is CAWSAIGGIGGNEQFF. The variable domain in full, with the rest retrieved from reference TRBV30 and TRBJ2-1, is SQTIHQWPATLVQPVGSPLSLECTVEGTSNPNLYWYRQAAGRGLQLLFYSVGIGQISSEVPQNLSASRPQDRQFILSSKKLLLSDSGFYLCAWSAIGGIGGNEQFFGPGTRLTVL.

V gene TRBV5-4 combines with J gene TRBJ1-3; TRBD1 matches 10 bases. Per the germline V gene, CDR1 is SGHNT and CDR2 is YYREEE (reference sequence). With 3 bases clipped from V and 3 bases from J, the junction kept 3 bases outside the gene matches. The CDR3 sequence is 15 residues long. The DNA for the CDR3 is TGTGCCAGCAGCTCCCGGGACAGGGGTGGAAACACCATATATTTT. Residues: CASSSRDRGGNTIYF.